This T cell receptor beta chain was obtained from a study of T cell responses to AZD1222 COVID-19 vaccine. Germline trimming cut 6 bases from V and 7 bases from J; bases unmatched to any gene: 3. The CDR3 extends over 11 amino acids. CDR1 and CDR2 from the germline V gene are DFQATT and SNEGSKA (reference sequence). Samples with a second dose at about 4 or about 12 weeks were pooled together. Sequenced by immunoSEQ multiplex PCR; TCRdb stores in-frame clones only, minus some. This table holds some 78,000 clones, 83% found once. The clonotype comes from an adult who received the AZD1222 COVID-19 vaccine. The rearrangement uses TRBV20-1 and TRBJ2-1; 7 bases agree with TRBD1. Sequenced material: peripheral blood, taken 28 days after the second AZD1222 dose. The CDR3, as DNA: TGCAGTGCGTTACAGGGGAATGAGCAGTTCTTC. Protein sequence: CSALQGNEQFF.